A single sample gave rise to the 28 T cell receptor beta chains below, sequenced in a study of cytomegalovirus exposure and HLA in healthy donors. The PCR was carried out with 60 Vbeta primers and 13 Jbeta primers. The data were produced by immunoSEQ multiplex PCR, yet TCRdb's version contains in-frame clones alone and is incomplete. The sample records some 140,000 clones, 70% to 80% being singletons. Sequenced input: PBMCs. The receptor set was obtained from a woman in her thirties or forties in good health and CMV-seronegative.

The gene calls are TRBV25-1 and TRBJ2-2; D remains ambiguous. V lost 1 base and J 4 bases, leaving 13 bases between the germline ends. In germline, CDR1 is MGHDK, CDR2 SYGVNS. The CDR3 is 16 residues long. The CDR3 sequence: CASSELVRTATGELFF. CDR3 sequence (DNA): TGTGCCAGCAGTGAATTGGTGCGAACAGCCACCGGGGAGCTGTTTTTT.

The chain couples TRBV9 to TRBJ2-3; the match to TRBD2 covers 8 bases. Trimming cost V 1 base and J 0 bases; bases outside gene matches: 4. Looked up from germline, CDR1 is SGDLS and CDR2 is YYNGEE. The CDR3 is 16 amino acids. The CDR3: CASSVTAGGSTDTQYF. CDR3 DNA: TGTGCCAGCAGCGTAACGGCGGGAGGAAGCACAGATACGCAGTATTTT. Variable domain in full (rest from reference TRBV9 and TRBJ2-3): DSGVTQTPKHLITATGQRVTLRCSPRSGDLSVYWYQQSLDQGLQFLIQYYNGEERAKGNILERFSAQQFPDLHSELNLSSLELGDSALYFCASSVTAGGSTDTQYFGPGTRLTVL.

In its sample, this clone was seen once. The rearrangement uses TRBV7-9 and TRBJ1-2, with a possible D match to TRBD1 (5 bases). The CDR3 is 15 residues long. From germline, CDR1 is SEHNR and CDR2 FQNEAQ (reference sequence). V dropped 2 bases and J dropped 5 bases, with 15 bases sitting between them. Here the CDR3 reads CASSLSQGQTYGYTF. The DNA of the CDR3 is TGTGCCAGCAGCTTAAGTCAGGGTCAAACTTATGGCTACACCTTC.

The gene calls are TRBV7-2 and TRBJ1-3; D unresolved. CDR1 is SGHTA, CDR2 FQGNSA, per germline. Trimming removed 5 bases at V and 0 bases at J, with 17 bases between. The CDR3 runs 17 residues. CDR3 coding DNA: TGTGCCAGCAGCCATTTGCTATGGGCAGACTCTGGAAACACCATATATTTT. Its translation is CASSHLLWADSGNTIYF.

The rearrangement links TRBV27 to TRBJ2-4; TRBD2 might be the D (7 bases). V lost 5 bases and J lost 2, with 22 bases in between. CDR1 and CDR2 (germline): MNHEY, SMNVEV (reference sequence). This CDR3 comprises 18 residues. The CDR3, as DNA: TGTGCCAGCAGTCTATACTCCTTTGGGGGGGGCACCAAAAACATTCAGTACTTC. It translates to CASSLYSFGGGTKNIQYF.

This rearrangement joins TRBV2 to TRBJ1-2; D possibly corresponds to TRBD1 (6 bases). CDR1 is SNHLY and CDR2 is FYNNEI in the germline V gene. V lost 1 base to trimming and J lost 8 bases, with 20 bases between them. There are 16 residues in the CDR3. Here the CDR3 reads CASSEGVGVDRRGYTF. The CDR3, as DNA: TGTGCCAGCAGTGAAGGTGTTGGAGTAGACAGGAGAGGCTACACCTTC.

This clone came up once. V and J are TRBV6-4 and TRBJ2-6; D is possibly TRBD1 (7 bases). The CDR3 is made up of 17 amino acids. The V end lost 5 bases, the J end lost 0 bases, and 14 bases lay between the germline ends. Germline assignment: CDR1 MRHNA and CDR2 SNTAGT. Written as DNA, the CDR3 is TGTGCCAGCAGTAAGAACAGGGGAGGCTCTGGGGCCAACGTCCTGACTTTC. This encodes CASSKNRGGSGANVLTF.

This chain joins TRBV6-1 and TRBJ1-2; 7 nucleotides agree with TRBD1. V shed 3 bases and J 7 bases; nucleotides not matched to a gene: 8. The length of the CDR3 is 14 residues. CDR1 and CDR2 from the germline V gene are MNHNS and SASEGT. The CDR3 nucleotides are TGTGCCAGCAGTGACAGGGGGACCCCAGGTGGCTACACCTTC. Amino acid sequence: CASSDRGTPGGYTF.

The rearrangement joins TRBV28 to TRBJ1-5; 8 nucleotides line up with TRBD1. Germline V lookup: CDR1 MDHEN, CDR2 SYDVKM. The trim removed 7 bases at V and 6 bases at J, leaving 8 bases unmatched. The CDR3 runs 14 residues. The CDR3 reads CASTLTGGGQPQHF. The CDR3 bases are TGTGCCAGCACCCTAACAGGGGGGGGTCAGCCCCAGCATTTT.

The chain joins TRBV5-4 to TRBJ2-7; a possible D gene is TRBD1 (6 bases). CDR1 is SGHNT and CDR2 is YYREEE in the germline V gene (reference sequence). The CDR3 is 15 amino acids. V dropped 6 bases and J dropped 7 bases, with 23 bases sitting between them. CDR3 sequence: CASTQKGVRVGEQYF. CDR3 in DNA: TGTGCCAGCACCCAGAAGGGGGTAAGAGTGGGAGAGCAGTACTTC. The whole variable domain, remainder taken from reference TRBV5-4 and TRBJ2-7, is ETGVTQSPTHLIKTRGQQVTLRCSSQSGHNTVSWYQQALGQGPQFIFQYYREEENGRGNFPPRFSGLQFPNYSSELNVNALELDDSALYLCASTQKGVRVGEQYFGPGTRLTVT.

The gene calls are TRBV30 and TRBJ1-1, with unresolved D. V was shortened by 4 bases and J by 3 bases, with 12 bases between the two germline ends. The CDR3 loop spans 13 amino acids. Germline V lookup: CDR1 GTSNPN, CDR2 SVGIG (reference sequence). The chain's CDR3 is CAWTVRADTEAFF. The DNA for the CDR3 is TGTGCCTGGACAGTGAGGGCCGACACTGAAGCTTTCTTT.

The chain couples TRBV5-4 to TRBJ2-5; weak D call: TRBD2 (5 bases). The CDR3 extends over 14 amino acids. Germline-derived CDR1 and CDR2 are SGHNT and YYREEE (reference sequence). Trimming cost V 3 bases and J 2 bases, with 11 bases left between them. The CDR3 loop reads CASSSAGLQETQYF. DNA of the CDR3: TGTGCCAGCAGCTCCGCCGGACTTCAAGAGACCCAGTACTTC.

The J gene is TRBJ2-2, the V gene TRBV7-2; 12 bases are a match to TRBD2. This CDR3 has 16 amino acids. The germline CDR1 and CDR2 sequences are SGHTA and FQGNSA. V shed 1 base, J shed 9 bases, and the junction held 6 bases outside the gene matches. Here the CDR3 reads CASSLGLAGGRRELFF. The DNA of the CDR3 is TGTGCCAGCAGCTTAGGCCTAGCGGGAGGGCGGCGGGAGCTGTTTTTT.

The CDR3 loop is CASSLTGQGNSPLHF. The DNA for the CDR3 is TGTGCCAGCAGTTTGACGGGACAGGGGAACTCACCCCTCCACTTT. J is TRBJ1-6 and V is TRBV27; 10 bases are a match to TRBD1. Trimming took 3 bases from V and 10 from J; bases not matched to a gene: 6. Germline CDR1 reads MNHEY; CDR2 reads SMNVEV (reference sequence). The CDR3 runs to 15 residues.

This chain joins TRBV5-1 and TRBJ2-7; 7 nucleotides match TRBD2. Germline V gives CDR1 SGHRS, CDR2 YFSETQ. The V and J ends lost 4 bases and 5 bases, in that order; junction bases with no gene match: 9. The CDR3 contains 14 residues. CDR3 residues: CASSRPGTINEQYF. The CDR3 DNA reads as TGCGCCAGCAGCCGCCCCGGGACTATCAACGAGCAGTACTTC.

The CDR3, as DNA: TGCGCCAGCAGCCCTATTGGTCGGGGAGATACGCAGTATTTT. It specifies CASSPIGRGDTQYF. The chain recombines TRBV5-1 with TRBJ2-3, with D perhaps matching TRBD2 (5 bases). The CDR3 covers 14 residues. Trimming shortened V by 4 bases and J by 5 bases, and 14 bases separated the two germline ends. CDR1 is SGHRS and CDR2 is YFSETQ in the germline V gene.

CDR3 protein: CASSVGAGGKETQYF. The CDR3 DNA is TGTGCCAGCAGCGTAGGAGCGGGGGGGAAAGAGACCCAGTACTTC. The gene calls are TRBV9 and TRBJ2-5; 10 nucleotides match TRBD2. Germline-derived CDR1 and CDR2 are SGDLS and YYNGEE. The CDR3 totals 15 residues. V was pared by 0 bases and J by 3 bases, with 2 bases of the junction left unmatched. The entire variable domain, with the rest obtained from reference TRBV9 and TRBJ2-5, is as follows: DSGVTQTPKHLITATGQRVTLRCSPRSGDLSVYWYQQSLDQGLQFLIQYYNGEERAKGNILERFSAQQFPDLHSELNLSSLELGDSALYFCASSVGAGGKETQYFGPGTRLLVL.

Concerning this clone itself: A read error may produce the germline difference seen at one junction end. The V gene is TRBV20-1, the J gene TRBJ1-1; D remains unclear. The CDR3 loop spans 10 amino acids. Germline CDR1 reads DFQATT; CDR2 reads SNEGSKA (reference sequence). CDR3 nucleotides: TGCAGCTCTTTTTCGCGCTCGTTCGTCTTT. Translation: CSSFSRSFVF.

This chain connects TRBV2 to TRBJ2-3; TRBD2 agrees at 7 bases. The germline gives CDR1 SNHLY, CDR2 FYNNEI. There are 14 residues in the CDR3. V lost 6 bases, J lost 8 bases, and 11 bases stayed unmatched. This chain's CDR3 is CASSSVGAGSTQYF. CDR3 coding DNA: TGTGCCAGCAGCTCGGTGGGAGCGGGATCTACGCAGTATTTT.

The rearrangement joins TRBV5-1 to TRBJ1-3, with a possible D match to TRBD1 (6 bases). The germline CDR1 and CDR2 sequences are SGHRS and YFSETQ. The CDR3 is made up of 19 amino acids. The V end was cut by 5 bases, the J end by 0 bases, with 24 bases between. The CDR3 protein is CASSPFPGHPSSSGNTIYF. In DNA, the CDR3 is TGCGCCAGCAGTCCTTTTCCGGGACACCCTTCAAGCTCTGGAAACACCATATATTTT.

The V gene is TRBV7-2, the J gene TRBJ1-6, with D perhaps matching TRBD1 (5 bases). The CDR3 is made up of 14 amino acids. The V gene's germline CDR1 is SGHTA and CDR2 FQGNSA. The V end lost 5 bases, the J end lost 7 bases, and 12 bases lay between the germline ends. The CDR3 nucleotides read TGTGCCAGCAGCCCATCGGGGGGAAATTCACCCCTCCACTTT. The encoded protein is CASSPSGGNSPLHF.

The chain uses TRBV6-5 and TRBJ1-1, with D unresolved. The CDR3 loop spans 13 amino acids. Trimming took 6 bases from V and 1 from J, leaving 9 bases between them. The V gene's germline CDR1 is MNHEY and CDR2 SVGAGI. CDR3 bases: TGTGCCAGCAGGCGTACAGAGAACACTGAAGCTTTCTTT. Translating it yields CASRRTENTEAFF.

The chain employs TRBV6-4 and TRBJ2-3, with TRBD2 matching over 9 bases. V was clipped by 2 bases and J by 3 bases; unmatched bases: 12. The CDR3 consists of 18 residues. The germline CDR1 and CDR2 sequences are MRHNA and SNTAGT. This CDR3 is CASSDPKVEREATDTQYF. CDR3 nucleotide sequence: TGTGCCAGCAGTGACCCCAAGGTGGAGCGGGAGGCTACAGATACGCAGTATTTT.

The table lists this clone with a few counts. Written as DNA, the CDR3 is TGTGCCAGCAGCCCCTTACCCTCTCTTACAACAGGGAACACTGAAGCTTTCTTT. Translation gives CASSPLPSLTTGNTEAFF. V gene TRBV5-4 combines with J gene TRBJ1-1; a possible D gene is TRBD1 (5 bases). The V gene lost 4 bases and the J gene lost 1 base, with 23 bases spanning the gap. The CDR3 loop spans 18 amino acids. The germline gives CDR1 SGHNT, CDR2 YYREEE (reference sequence).

The chain joins TRBV5-6 to TRBJ1-5, with 9 bases fitting TRBD1. The CDR3 covers 17 residues. Germline loops: CDR1 SGHDT, CDR2 YYEEEE. Trimming at V came to 3 bases and at J to 7 bases, leaving 14 bases not matched to a gene. CDR3 loop: CASSSKDRDRARQPQHF. For the CDR3, the DNA is TGTGCCAGCAGCTCTAAAGACCGGGACAGGGCACGGCAGCCCCAGCATTTT.

This clone was seen a single time. The V gene is TRBV6-1, the J gene TRBJ1-2; 10 bases map to TRBD1. CDR3 size: 14 residues. V lost 8 bases and J lost 6; bases outside the gene matches: 9. CDR1 is MNHNS and CDR2 is SASEGT in the germline V gene. The CDR3 DNA follows: TGTGCCAGCGGGGGGGACAGGGGAATCAATGGCTACACCTTC. Translation gives CASGGDRGINGYTF.

The gene calls are TRBV6-4 and TRBJ2-6; no clear D gene. The V gene lost 3 bases and the J gene lost 0 bases, with 6 bases spanning the gap. Germline CDR1 MRHNA, CDR2 SNTAGT. CDR3 length equals 15 residues. The CDR3 loop is CASSELASGANVLTF. The CDR3 nucleotides read TGTGCCAGCAGTGAGCTGGCCTCTGGGGCCAACGTCCTGACTTTC.

The chain has TRBV28 and TRBJ2-1; D not certain. The ends were cut back, 6 bases at V and 2 bases at J, with 8 bases in the middle. This CDR3 region has 13 residues. Germline V gene data show CDR1 as MDHEN and CDR2 as SYDVKM. The chain's CDR3 is CASSPPPYNEQFF. The CDR3 DNA is TGTGCCAGCAGCCCTCCCCCCTACAATGAGCAGTTCTTC.